The rows below give T cell receptor beta chains drawn from one sample of a study of T cells in Graves' hyperthyroidism and ophthalmopathy. MiXCR, applied by TCRdb to the multiplex PCR reads, yields one record per CDR3 protein. The data show 390,000 or so distinct CDR3 sequences, about 15% seen once. The sequenced material came from blood. These receptor sequences come from a man aged 18 to 30 with Graves' ophthalmopathy. Both conserved end residues are part of each CDR3. D genes are given only for firm matches. The size of a clone is reported for some rows only, either as once, few or many, or as a class for expanded clones.

-,-,TRBV7-9,TRBJ1-4,CASSDYSTGLFDEKLFF,TGTGCCAGCAGCGATTACAGCACAGGGCTCTTTGATGAAAAACTGTTTTTT
-,many,TRBV6-5,TRBJ2-1,CASSYPELGVSEQFF,TGTGCCAGCAGTTACCCAGAACTTGGGGTGAGTGAGCAGTTCTTC
-,many,TRBV6-5,TRBJ2-7,CASSYRPGTFLGQYF,TGTGCCAGCAGTTACCGTCCCGGGACCTTTCTGGGGCAGTACTTC
-,many,TRBV11-2,TRBJ2-1,CASSSSAAGYNEQFF,TGTGCCAGCAGCTCCTCCGCGGCCGGTTACAATGAGCAGTTCTTC
-,few,TRBV11-3,TRBJ2-7,CASRPGGNYEQYF,TGTGCCAGCAGGCCTGGTGGGAACTACGAGCAGTACTTC
TRBD1,many,TRBV2,TRBJ1-5,CASSARTGGIEHF,TGTGCCAGCAGTGCCAGGACAGGGGGCATAGAGCATTTT
-,-,TRBV5-6,TRBJ2-4,CASSPGRKGGLAKNIQYF,TGTGCCAGCAGCCCCGGGAGGAAGGGGGGACTAGCCAAAAACATTCAGTACTTC
-,-,TRBV6-1,TRBJ1-5,CASSGGQISNQPQHF,TGTGCCAGCAGTGGCGGACAGATTAGCAATCAGCCCCAGCATTTT
-,many,TRBV29-1,TRBJ2-1,CSVRGGVAEQFF,TGCAGCGTCCGAGGTGGGGTTGCTGAGCAGTTCTTC
-,few,TRBV19,TRBJ1-2,CASSIDWRDTYGYTF,TGTGCCAGTAGTATAGATTGGAGGGATACGTATGGCTACACCTTC
TRBD2,many,TRBV20-1,TRBJ2-3,CSASGLAGETDTQYF,TGCAGTGCTAGTGGACTAGCGGGGGAGACAGATACGCAGTATTTT
-,many,TRBV7-9,TRBJ1-2,CASSLTGADGYTF,TGTGCCAGCAGCTTAACGGGGGCGGATGGCTACACCTTC
-,many,TRBV3-1,TRBJ1-5,CASSQEWGGGSNQPQHF,TGTGCCAGCAGCCAAGAATGGGGGGGCGGCAGCAATCAGCCCCAGCATTTT
TRBD1,few,TRBV14,TRBJ2-5,CASSQTPGQGVFRETQYF,TGTGCCAGCAGCCAAACTCCGGGACAGGGGGTTTTTAGAGAGACCCAGTACTTC
-,few,TRBV20-1,TRBJ2-1,CSAPKGSRGYNEQFF,TGCAGTGCTCCCAAGGGGTCAAGGGGGTACAATGAGCAGTTCTTC
TRBD1,-,TRBV6-2/TRBV6-3,TRBJ2-2,CASGRDRGQFGNTGELFF,TGTGCCAGCGGCCGGGACAGGGGGCAGTTCGGGAACACCGGGGAGCTGTTTTTT
TRBD2,many,TRBV5-4,TRBJ2-1,CASSAPGLAGGVGGNEQFF,TGTGCCAGCAGCGCCCCGGGACTAGCGGGAGGGGTAGGTGGCAATGAGCAGTTCTTC
-,many,TRBV6-5,TRBJ2-1,CASSYLAEPDEQFF,TGTGCCAGCAGTTACTTGGCGGAACCCGATGAGCAGTTCTTC
TRBD2,once,TRBV6-1,TRBJ2-3,CASSPGTSFSTDTQYF,TGTGCCAGCAGTCCCGGGACTAGCTTTAGCACAGATACGCAGTATTTT
TRBD2,many,TRBV7-9,TRBJ2-5,CASTPRGLADRAQYF,TGTGCCAGCACCCCTCGTGGACTAGCGGACAGGGCCCAGTACTTC
-,many,TRBV10-3,TRBJ2-7,CAISESNVAYEQYF,TGTGCCATCAGTGAGTCGAACGTTGCCTACGAGCAGTACTTC
TRBD2,few,TRBV4-1,TRBJ2-3,CASSQALGGGTRDTQYF,TGCGCCAGCAGCCAAGCTCTGGGCGGGGGGACCCGAGATACGCAGTATTTT
TRBD1,many,TRBV7-9,TRBJ2-7,CASSFHMGQPSSYEQYF,TGTGCCAGCAGCTTTCACATGGGACAGCCTAGCTCCTACGAGCAGTACTTC
TRBD2,-,TRBV6-5,TRBJ2-7,CASSYRGTSGRVYEQYF,TGTGCCAGCAGTTACCGGGGGACTAGCGGGAGAGTCTACGAGCAGTACTTC
TRBD2,many,TRBV4-1,TRBJ2-3,CASSQTSGFTDTQYF,TGCGCCAGCAGCCAGACTAGCGGCTTCACAGATACGCAGTATTTT
TRBD2,many,TRBV6-5,TRBJ2-1,CASSYSRLAAYNEQFF,TGTGCCAGCAGTTACTCTAGACTAGCCGCCTACAATGAGCAGTTCTTC
TRBD2,many,TRBV20-1,TRBJ2-5,CSAPPGTSGGETQYF,TGCAGTGCCCCGCCCGGGACTAGCGGGGGAGAGACCCAGTACTTC
-,many,TRBV7-2,TRBJ1-5,CASSLGQNSEQPQHF,TGTGCCAGCAGCTTAGGGCAGAATAGTGAACAGCCCCAGCATTTT
-,many,TRBV12-3/TRBV12-4,TRBJ1-5,CASSFGQNQPQHF,TGTGCCAGCAGTTTCGGACAGAATCAGCCCCAGCATTTT
-,few,TRBV16,TRBJ2-1,CASSPNSGSDEQFF,TGTGCCAGCAGCCCCAATTCAGGGTCCGATGAGCAGTTCTTC
-,few,TRBV12-3/TRBV12-4,TRBJ1-5,CASSLSRQPQHF,TGTGCCAGCAGTTTATCACGTCAGCCCCAGCATTTT
TRBD1,few,TRBV9,TRBJ1-1,CASSPGQPITEAFF,TGTGCCAGCAGCCCGGGACAGCCTATCACTGAAGCTTTCTTT
TRBD1,few,TRBV25-1,TRBJ1-2,CASSASNRGFGYGYTF,TGTGCCAGCAGCGCCTCGAACAGGGGGTTTGGGTATGGCTACACCTTC
-,-,TRBV5-6,TRBJ2-7,CASSLDRVDEQYF,TGTGCCAGCAGCTTGGACAGGGTAGATGAGCAGTACTTC
TRBD1,many,TRBV2,TRBJ1-4,CAGSGGATGLNEKLFF,TGTGCCGGAAGCGGGGGGGCGACAGGGCTTAATGAAAAACTGTTTTTT
TRBD1,few,TRBV19,TRBJ2-7,CASNVGQGTYEQYF,TGTGCCAGTAACGTGGGACAGGGGACCTACGAGCAGTACTTC
TRBD2,many,TRBV30,TRBJ2-1,CAWEDLAGTSSYNEQFF,TGTGCCTGGGAGGACTTAGCGGGTACGAGCTCCTACAATGAGCAGTTCTTC
-,many,TRBV4-1,TRBJ1-5,CASSQVGVSNQPQHF,TGCGCCAGCAGCCAAGTAGGGGTAAGCAATCAGCCCCAGCATTTT
-,-,TRBV2,TRBJ2-2,CARGGATGELFF,TGCGCCAGGGGAGGGGCCACCGGGGAGCTGTTTTTT
TRBD2,many,TRBV3-1,TRBJ2-1,CASRSSGSYEQFF,TGTGCCAGCAGGTCTAGCGGGAGCTATGAGCAGTTCTTC
-,-,TRBV19,TRBJ1-1,CASSNPRRDRETEAFF,TGTGCCAGTAGTAATCCCCGTCGGGATAGGGAAACTGAAGCTTTCTTT
-,many,TRBV11-2,TRBJ2-7,CASSSITGLYYEQYF,TGTGCCAGCAGCTCAATCACAGGGTTGTACTACGAGCAGTACTTC
TRBD2,many,TRBV11-2,TRBJ2-7,CASSKPTGGGGEQYF,TGTGCCAGCAGCAAACCCACCGGCGGGGGAGGCGAGCAGTACTTC
-,few,TRBV9,TRBJ2-3,CASSEMGEWDTDTQYF,TGTGCCAGCAGCGAGATGGGGGAGTGGGACACAGATACGCAGTATTTT
-,many,TRBV7-9,TRBJ2-5,CASTGTRDITTTQYF,TGTGCCAGCACTGGAACCCGGGACATAACGACTACCCAGTACTTC
-,many,TRBV7-2,TRBJ2-5,CASSPWGPPPAQYF,TGTGCCAGCAGTCCTTGGGGACCTCCCCCGGCCCAGTACTTC